A single T cell receptor (beta chain) is shown here with its context. What it recognizes is unknown. The CDR3 has 14 amino acids. Per germline, CDR1 LGHDT and CDR2 YNNKEL (reference sequence). V was pared by 2 bases and J by 5 bases, with 13 bases between. It was by quantitative 5'-RACE with molecular barcodes that TCR beta libraries were made. MiXCR, run by TCRdb on the 5' RACE reads, gives a single entry per CDR3 protein. This table has roughly 370,000 distinct CDR3 sequences, around 22% appearing once. The data were taken from a study of CD8 T cells in ankylosing spondylitis. Study outcomes and limitations: A motif of eight highly homologous TCR beta variants was seen as apparently characteristic of ankylosing spondylitis blood. From matched ankylosing spondylitis synovial fluid, disease-linked clones were reportedly recovered at significantly enriched levels. Disease-linked clones bore a CD8+ phenotype and were relatively rare in peripheral blood.

Sequencing was performed on blood, either unsorted or a sorted T cell fraction (not recorded which). This rearrangement joins TRBV3-1 to TRBJ2-7; TRBD1 might be the D (6 bases). This TCR was recovered from a male donor with ankylosing spondylitis. CDR3 bases: TGTGCCAGCAGCCAACTGGCACAGGGTAACGAGCAGTACTTC. Translating it yields CASSQLAQGNEQYF.